Listed here is a single T cell receptor (beta chain). The antigen is undetermined. The sample is drawn from a study of blood T cells in healthy people across ages. CDR1 and CDR2 from the germline V gene are MNHEY and SMNVEV (reference sequence). There are 11 residues in the CDR3. Trimming removed 8 bases at V and 4 bases at J, with 8 bases between. Whole-study findings and limits: More naive CD4+ cells and higher diversity marked long-lived donors relative to aged donors.

A sample-barcoded 5' primer and a J-beta primer mix were used in a second PCR of about 6 to 11 cycles. TCRdb reprocessed the 5' RACE reads with MiXCR, giving one entry per CDR3 protein. Here the sample spans around 1,500,000 distinct CDR3 sequences, over 25% being singletons. This sequence joins TRBV27 and TRBJ1-2, with a tentative D call TRBD1 (5 bases). The TCR originated in a woman aged 30 to 39 in good health. The sample was blood. CDR3 sequence reads: CASPGPYGYTF. CDR3 sequence (DNA): TGTGCCAGCCCGGGACCCTATGGCTACACCTTC.